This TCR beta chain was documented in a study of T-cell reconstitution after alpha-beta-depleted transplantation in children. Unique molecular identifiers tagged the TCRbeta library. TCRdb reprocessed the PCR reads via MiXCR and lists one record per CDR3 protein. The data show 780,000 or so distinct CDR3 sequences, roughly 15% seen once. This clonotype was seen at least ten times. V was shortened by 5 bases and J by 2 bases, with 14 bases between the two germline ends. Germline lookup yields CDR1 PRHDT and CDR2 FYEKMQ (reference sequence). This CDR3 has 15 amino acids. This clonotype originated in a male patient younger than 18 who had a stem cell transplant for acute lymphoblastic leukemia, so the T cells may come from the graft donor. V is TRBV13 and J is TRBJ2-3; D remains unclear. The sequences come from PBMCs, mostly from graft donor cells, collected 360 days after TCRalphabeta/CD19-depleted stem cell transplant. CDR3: CASSPARSSTDTQYF. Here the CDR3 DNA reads TGTGCCAGCAGCCCAGCAAGATCTTCCACAGATACGCAGTATTTT.